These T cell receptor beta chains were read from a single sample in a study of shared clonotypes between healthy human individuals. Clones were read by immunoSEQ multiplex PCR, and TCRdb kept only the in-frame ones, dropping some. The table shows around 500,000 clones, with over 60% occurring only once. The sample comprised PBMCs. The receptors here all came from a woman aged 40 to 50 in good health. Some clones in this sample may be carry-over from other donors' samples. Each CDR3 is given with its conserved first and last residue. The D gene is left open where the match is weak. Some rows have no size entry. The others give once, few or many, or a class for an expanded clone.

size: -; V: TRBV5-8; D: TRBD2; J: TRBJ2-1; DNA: TGTGCCAGCAGCAAATTTAGGACTAGCGGGAGAATCAATGAGCAGTTCTTC; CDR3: CASSKFRTSGRINEQFF
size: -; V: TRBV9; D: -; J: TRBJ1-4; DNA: TGTGCCAGCAGCGTAGGTAGTGGGGCTGGTGAAAAACTGTTTTTT; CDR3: CASSVGSGAGEKLFF
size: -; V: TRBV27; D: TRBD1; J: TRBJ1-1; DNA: TGTGCCAGCAGTTTAGGCGGGACAGCCACTGAAGCTTTCTTT; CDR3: CASSLGGTATEAFF
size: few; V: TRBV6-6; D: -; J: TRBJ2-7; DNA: TGTGCCAGCAGTTATATGGGATCGTCAGCCTACGAGCAGTACTTC; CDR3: CASSYMGSSAYEQYF
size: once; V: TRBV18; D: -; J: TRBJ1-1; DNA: TGTGCCAGCTCACCCGGCGGGCGCACTGAAGCTTTCTTT; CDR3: CASSPGGRTEAFF
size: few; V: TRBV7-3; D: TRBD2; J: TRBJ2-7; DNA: TGTGCCAGCAGTTGGACTAGCGGAGCACCCTACGAGCAGTACTTC; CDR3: CASSWTSGAPYEQYF
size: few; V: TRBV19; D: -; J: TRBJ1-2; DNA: TGTGCCAGTACCGGACGGTTCTATGGCTACACCTTC; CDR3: CASTGRFYGYTF
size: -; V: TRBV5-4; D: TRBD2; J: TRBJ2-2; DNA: TGTGCCAGCAAGGGACTAACTAACACCGGGGAGCTGTTTTTT; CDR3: CASKGLTNTGELFF
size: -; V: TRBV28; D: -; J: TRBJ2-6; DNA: TGTGCCAGCACCGCCGGGGCAGCGATGTCCAACGTCCTGACTTTC; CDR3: CASTAGAAMSNVLTF
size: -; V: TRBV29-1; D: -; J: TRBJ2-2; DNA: TGCAGCGTTCAAATGGGCCTCAGGGAGCTGTTTTTT; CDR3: CSVQMGLRELFF
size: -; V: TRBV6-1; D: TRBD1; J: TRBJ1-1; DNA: TGTGCCGGAAGATTCCCAGGGGGTGAGAACACTGAAGCTTTCTTT; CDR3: CAGRFPGGENTEAFF
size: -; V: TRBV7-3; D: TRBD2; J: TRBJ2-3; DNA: TGTGCCAGCAGCCCCACGCGGGAGGAGGTAGATACGCAGTATTTT; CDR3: CASSPTREEVDTQYF
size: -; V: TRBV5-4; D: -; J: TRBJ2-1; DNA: TGTGCCAGTGGCTCCGACATTGCATTTTACAATGAGCAGTTCTTC; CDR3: CASGSDIAFYNEQFF
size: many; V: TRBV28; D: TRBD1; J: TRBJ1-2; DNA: TGTGCCAGCACCACCTATGGACAGGGGAGGCATGGCTACACCTTC; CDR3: CASTTYGQGRHGYTF
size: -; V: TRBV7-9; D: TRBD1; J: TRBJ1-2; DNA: TGTGCCAGCAGCCCCGGACAGGTCTTCCTCTATGGCTACACCTTC; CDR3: CASSPGQVFLYGYTF
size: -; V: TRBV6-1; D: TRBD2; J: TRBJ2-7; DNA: TGTGCCAGCACGGGACTAGCCGGAGAAGGAGAGCAGTACTTC; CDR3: CASTGLAGEGEQYF
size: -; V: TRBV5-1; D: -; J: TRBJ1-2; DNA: TGCGCCAGCAGCGTACCGCAGGGTTCCTCCGGCTACACCTTC; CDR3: CASSVPQGSSGYTF
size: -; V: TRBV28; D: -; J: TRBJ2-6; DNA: TGTGCCAGCAGTTTAAGAAGTACCTCTGGGGCCAACGTCCTGACTTTC; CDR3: CASSLRSTSGANVLTF
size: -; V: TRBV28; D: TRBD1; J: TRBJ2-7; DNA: TGTGCCAGCAGCCTGGGACAGATGCTAGGAAAGCAGTACTTC; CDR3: CASSLGQMLGKQYF
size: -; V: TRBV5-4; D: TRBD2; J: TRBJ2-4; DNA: TGTGCCAGCAGCTTGGGACTAGCTGGGGACATTCAGTACTTC; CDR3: CASSLGLAGDIQYF
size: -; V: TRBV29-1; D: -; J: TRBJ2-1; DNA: TGCAGCGTTGAAGACTTAGCGTGGAAGTTCTTC; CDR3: CSVEDLAWKFF
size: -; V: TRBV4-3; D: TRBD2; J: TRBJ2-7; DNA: TGCGCCAGCAGCCAAGATAGGGGGACTAGCGGGTGCGAGCAGTACTTC; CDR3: CASSQDRGTSGCEQYF
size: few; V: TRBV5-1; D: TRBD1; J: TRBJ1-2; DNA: TGCGCCAGCAGCTTGGATCCCGCAGGGGGTTATGGCTACACCTTC; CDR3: CASSLDPAGGYGYTF
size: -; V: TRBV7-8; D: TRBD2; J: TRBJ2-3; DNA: TGTGCCAGCAGCTTAGTGCGGGAGGCAGATACGCAGTATTTT; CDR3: CASSLVREADTQYF
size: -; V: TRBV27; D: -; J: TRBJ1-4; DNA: TGTGCCAGCAGACCCTCGTGGGGGTTTAATGAAAAACTGTTTTTT; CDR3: CASRPSWGFNEKLFF
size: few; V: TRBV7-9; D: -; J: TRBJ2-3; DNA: TGTGCCAGCAGCTTAGACGGGGATACGCAGTATTTT; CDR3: CASSLDGDTQYF
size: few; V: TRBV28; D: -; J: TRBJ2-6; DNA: TGTGCCAGCAGTCCGGCCCTGTCTGGGGCCAACGTCCTGACTTTC; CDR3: CASSPALSGANVLTF
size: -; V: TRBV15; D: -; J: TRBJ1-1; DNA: TGTGCCACCAGCAGAGATCCTCAGGGGAACATTTACAATGAAGCTTTCTTT; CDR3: CATSRDPQGNIYNEAFF
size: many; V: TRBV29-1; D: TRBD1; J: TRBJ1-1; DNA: TGCAGCGGAACAGGGGGACTTAGGGGAGGTGATGCTTTCTTT; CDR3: CSGTGGLRGGDAFF
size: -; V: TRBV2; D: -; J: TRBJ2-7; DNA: TGTGCCAGCAGTGAGCTGAGATCCTACGAGCAGTACTTC; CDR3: CASSELRSYEQYF
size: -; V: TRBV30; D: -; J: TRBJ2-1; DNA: TGTGCCTGGAGTAGGCGGGATGAGCAGTTCTTC; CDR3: CAWSRRDEQFF
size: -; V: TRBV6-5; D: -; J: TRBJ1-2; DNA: TGTGCCAGCAGTGAAGTCGCTAACTATGGCTACACCTTC; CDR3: CASSEVANYGYTF
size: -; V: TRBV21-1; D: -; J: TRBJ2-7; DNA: TGTGCCAGCAGCAAACCACGGAGTAGCGGCCCCTACGAGCAGTACTTC; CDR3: CASSKPRSSGPYEQYF
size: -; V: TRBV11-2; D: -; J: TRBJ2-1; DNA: TGTGCCAGCAGCTTCCGGGTACCCTCCTACAATGAGCAGTTCTTC; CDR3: CASSFRVPSYNEQFF
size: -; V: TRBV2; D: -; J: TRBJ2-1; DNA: TGTGCCAGCAGTGAAAAGGACATTCCCTCCTACAATGAGCAGTTCTTC; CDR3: CASSEKDIPSYNEQFF
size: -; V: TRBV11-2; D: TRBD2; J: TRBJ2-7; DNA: TGTGCCAGCAGCTCAAATGGGGGAGGGTACGAGCAGTACTTC; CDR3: CASSSNGGGYEQYF
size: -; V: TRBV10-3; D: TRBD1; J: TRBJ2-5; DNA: TGTGCCATCGGGACAGGGCGAGAGACCCAGTACTTC; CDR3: CAIGTGRETQYF
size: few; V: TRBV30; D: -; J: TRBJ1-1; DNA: TGTGCCTGGAGGCTCACTGAAGCTTTCTTT; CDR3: CAWRLTEAFF
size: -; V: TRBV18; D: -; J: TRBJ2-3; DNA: TGTGCCAGCTCACCGGGAGGAGAACCAGATACGCAGTATTTT; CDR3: CASSPGGEPDTQYF
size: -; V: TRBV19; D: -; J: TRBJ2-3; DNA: TGTGCCAGTAGTATCGGGCTTTTCACAGATACGCAGTATTTT; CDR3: CASSIGLFTDTQYF
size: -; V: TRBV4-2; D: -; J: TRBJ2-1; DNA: TGTGCCAGCAGCCAAGATGAAGGTTCGGGTTCCGAGCAGTTCTTC; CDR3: CASSQDEGSGSEQFF
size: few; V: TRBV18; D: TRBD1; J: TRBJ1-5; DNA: TGTGCCAGCTCTCCCCAGGGACAGGGTGATCGTCAGCCCCAGCATTTT; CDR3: CASSPQGQGDRQPQHF
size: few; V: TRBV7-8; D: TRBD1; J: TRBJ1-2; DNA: TGTGCCAGCAGCTTACGGACAGGGCTGGATGGCTACACCTTC; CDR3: CASSLRTGLDGYTF
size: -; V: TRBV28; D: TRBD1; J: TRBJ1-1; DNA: TGTGCCAGCAGCCTGTTAGGGACAGGGGGGCAAGCTTTCTTT; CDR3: CASSLLGTGGQAFF
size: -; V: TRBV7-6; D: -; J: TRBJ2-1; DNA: TGTGCCAGCAGCCCCCGGCGAGGCAATGAGCAGTTCTTC; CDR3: CASSPRRGNEQFF
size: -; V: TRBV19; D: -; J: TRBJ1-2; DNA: TGTGCCAGTAGTGCGGCAGGGACATACTATGGCTACACCTTC; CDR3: CASSAAGTYYGYTF
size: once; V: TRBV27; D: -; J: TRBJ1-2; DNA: TGTGCCAGCAGTCCCGACAGACTAGCTAACTATGGCTACACCTTC; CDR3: CASSPDRLANYGYTF
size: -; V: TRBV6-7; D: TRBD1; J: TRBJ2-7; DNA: TGTGCCAGCAGTTACGAGGACAGGGGCCGGGATGAGCAGTACTTC; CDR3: CASSYEDRGRDEQYF
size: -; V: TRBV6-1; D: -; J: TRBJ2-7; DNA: TGTGCCAGCAGTGACCGACAGAGACGATACTCCTACGAGCAGTACTTC; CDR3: CASSDRQRRYSYEQYF
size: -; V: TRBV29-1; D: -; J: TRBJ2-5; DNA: TGCAGCGCTGGAAGAGACCTCCAAGAGACCCAGTACTTC; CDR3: CSAGRDLQETQYF
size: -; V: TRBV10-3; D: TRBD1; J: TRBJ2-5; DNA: TGTGCCATCAGTGGGACTCGGACAGGGGGCCACCAAGAGACCCAGTACTTC; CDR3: CAISGTRTGGHQETQYF